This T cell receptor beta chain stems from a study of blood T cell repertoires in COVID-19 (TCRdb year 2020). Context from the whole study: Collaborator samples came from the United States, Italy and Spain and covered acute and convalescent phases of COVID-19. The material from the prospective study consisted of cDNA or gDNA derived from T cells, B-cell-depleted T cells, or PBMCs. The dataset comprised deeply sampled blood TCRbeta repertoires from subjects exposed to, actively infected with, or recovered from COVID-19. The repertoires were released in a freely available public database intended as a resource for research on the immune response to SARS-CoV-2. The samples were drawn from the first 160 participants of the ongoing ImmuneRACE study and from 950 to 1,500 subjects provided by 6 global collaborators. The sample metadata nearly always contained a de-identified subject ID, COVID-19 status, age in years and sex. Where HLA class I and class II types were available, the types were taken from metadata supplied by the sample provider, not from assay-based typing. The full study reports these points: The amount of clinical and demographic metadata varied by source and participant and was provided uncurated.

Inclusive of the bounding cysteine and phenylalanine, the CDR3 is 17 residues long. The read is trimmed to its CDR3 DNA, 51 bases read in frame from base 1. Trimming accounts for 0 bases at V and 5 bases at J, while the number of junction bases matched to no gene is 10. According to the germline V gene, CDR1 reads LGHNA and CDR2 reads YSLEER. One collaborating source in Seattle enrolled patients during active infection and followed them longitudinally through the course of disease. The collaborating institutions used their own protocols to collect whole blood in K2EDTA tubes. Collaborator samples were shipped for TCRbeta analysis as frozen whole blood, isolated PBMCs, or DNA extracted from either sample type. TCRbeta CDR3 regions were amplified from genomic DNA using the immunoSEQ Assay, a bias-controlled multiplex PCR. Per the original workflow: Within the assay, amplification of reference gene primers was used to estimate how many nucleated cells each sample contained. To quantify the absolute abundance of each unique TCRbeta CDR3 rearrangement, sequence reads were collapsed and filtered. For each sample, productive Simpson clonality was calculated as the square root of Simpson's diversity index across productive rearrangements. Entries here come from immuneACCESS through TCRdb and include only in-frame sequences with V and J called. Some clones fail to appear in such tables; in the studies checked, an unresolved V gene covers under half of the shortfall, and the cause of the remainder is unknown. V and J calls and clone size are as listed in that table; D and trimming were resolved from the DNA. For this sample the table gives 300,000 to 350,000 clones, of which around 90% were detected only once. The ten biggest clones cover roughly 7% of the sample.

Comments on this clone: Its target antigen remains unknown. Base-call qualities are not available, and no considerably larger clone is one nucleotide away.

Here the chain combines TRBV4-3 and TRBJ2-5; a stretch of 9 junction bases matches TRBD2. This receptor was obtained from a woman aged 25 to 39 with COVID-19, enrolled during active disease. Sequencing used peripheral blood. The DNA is TGCGCCAGCAGCCAAGACGGGTTAGCGGGAGTAGCGGAGACCCAGTACTTC. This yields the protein CASSQDGLAGVAETQYF.